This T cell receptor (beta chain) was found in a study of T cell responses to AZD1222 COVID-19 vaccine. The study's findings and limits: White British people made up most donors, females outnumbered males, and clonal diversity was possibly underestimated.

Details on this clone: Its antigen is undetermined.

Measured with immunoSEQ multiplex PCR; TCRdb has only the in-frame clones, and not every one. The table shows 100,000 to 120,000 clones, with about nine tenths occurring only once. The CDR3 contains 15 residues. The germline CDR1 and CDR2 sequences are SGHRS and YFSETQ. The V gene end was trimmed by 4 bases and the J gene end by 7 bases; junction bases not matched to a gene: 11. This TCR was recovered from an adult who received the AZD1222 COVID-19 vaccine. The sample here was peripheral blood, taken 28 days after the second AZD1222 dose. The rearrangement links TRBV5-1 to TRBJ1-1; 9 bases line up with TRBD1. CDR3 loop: CASSPWTGEGGEAFF. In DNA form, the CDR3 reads TGCGCCAGCAGCCCATGGACAGGGGAGGGTGGTGAAGCTTTCTTT.